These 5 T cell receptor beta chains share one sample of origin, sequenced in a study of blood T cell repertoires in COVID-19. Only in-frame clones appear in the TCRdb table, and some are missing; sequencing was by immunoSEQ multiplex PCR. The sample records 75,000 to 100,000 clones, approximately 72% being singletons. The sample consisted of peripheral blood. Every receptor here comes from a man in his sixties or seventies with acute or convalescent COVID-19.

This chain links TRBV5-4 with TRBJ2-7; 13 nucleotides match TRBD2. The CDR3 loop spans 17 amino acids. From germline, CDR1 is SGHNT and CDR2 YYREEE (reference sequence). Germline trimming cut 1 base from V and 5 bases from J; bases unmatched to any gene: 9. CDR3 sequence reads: CASSLRLAGGGRNEQYF. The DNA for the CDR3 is TGTGCCAGCAGCTTGAGACTAGCGGGAGGAGGAAGGAACGAGCAGTACTTC.

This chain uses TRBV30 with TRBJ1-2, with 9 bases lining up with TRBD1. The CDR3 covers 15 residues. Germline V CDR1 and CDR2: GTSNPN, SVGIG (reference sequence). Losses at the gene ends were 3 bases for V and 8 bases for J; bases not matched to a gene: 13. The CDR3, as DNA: TGTGCCTGGAGCGTGACCGGGACAGGGCTACGGGGCTACACCTTC. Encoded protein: CAWSVTGTGLRGYTF.

The CDR3 region is CASTGVGTDTQYF. CDR3 sequence (DNA): TGTGCCAGCACGGGGGTTGGAACAGATACGCAGTATTTT. This chain connects TRBV28 to TRBJ2-3; D might be TRBD2 (6 bases). V was pared by 7 bases and J by 3 bases, with 11 bases between. The CDR3 runs to 13 residues. Looked up from germline, CDR1 is MDHEN and CDR2 is SYDVKM.

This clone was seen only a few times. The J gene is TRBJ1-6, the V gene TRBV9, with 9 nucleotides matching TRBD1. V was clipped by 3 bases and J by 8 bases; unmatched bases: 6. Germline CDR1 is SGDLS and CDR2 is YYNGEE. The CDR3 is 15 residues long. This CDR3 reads CASSAGTGFDSPLHF. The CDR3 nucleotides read TGTGCCAGCAGCGCCGGGACAGGGTTTGATTCACCCCTCCACTTT.

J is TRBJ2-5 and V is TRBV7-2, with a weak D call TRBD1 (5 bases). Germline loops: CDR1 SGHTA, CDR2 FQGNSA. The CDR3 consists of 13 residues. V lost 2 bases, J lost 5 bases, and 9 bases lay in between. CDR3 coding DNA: TGTGCCAGCAGCTTAAGGGGTCGGGAGACCCAGTACTTC. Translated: CASSLRGRETQYF.